The clone carrying this T cell receptor (beta chain) was seen a handful of times. No antigen is known for it. As part of library construction, unique molecular identifiers were attached to individual cDNA molecules. TCRdb reprocessed the 5' RACE reads with MiXCR, giving one entry per CDR3 protein. The sample lists over 80,000 distinct CDR3 sequences; 14% to 15% were seen once. V dropped 6 bases and J dropped 3; count of bases not matched to a gene: 2. CDR1 is DFQATT, CDR2 SNEGSKA, per germline (reference sequence). This CDR3 is 12 amino acids long. The sample comes from a study of early T cells in non-severe SARS-CoV-2 infection. Findings of the study overall: VDJdb matches were skewed toward anti-spike CD8 T cell responses.

This receptor was taken from an adult who was a healthcare worker with PCR-confirmed SARS-CoV-2 infection or an uninfected control (not recorded which). The source material was whole blood. V usage is TRBV20-1 and J usage is TRBJ1-3; 7 bases match TRBD1. As DNA, the CDR3 is TGCAGTGCCAACAGGGGTGGAAACACCATATATTTT. Amino acid sequence: CSANRGGNTIYF.